The 25 T cell receptor beta chains in this list originate from one sample, sequenced in a study of T cells after yellow fever vaccination. TCRdb ran MiXCR on the 5' RACE reads and lists one entry per CDR3 protein. The repertoire consists of hundreds of thousands of distinct CDR3 sequences, with approximately 13% occurring once and the leading ten covering more than 13%. Sequencing was performed on PBMCs, taken on the day of the yellow fever booster vaccination. Every receptor here comes from a man in his thirties or forties who received the YFV17D yellow fever vaccine.

The gene calls are TRBV20-1 and TRBJ1-1; D perhaps matches TRBD1 (5 bases). The CDR3 loop spans 14 amino acids. V was shortened by 0 bases and J by 5 bases, with 13 bases between the two germline ends. The V gene's germline CDR1 is DFQATT and CDR2 SNEGSKA (reference sequence). The CDR3 loop is CSAREMGGRTEAFF. The CDR3 DNA is TGCAGTGCTAGAGAAATGGGGGGTCGAACTGAAGCTTTCTTT.

This clonotype was seen more than once but under ten times. This chain links TRBV27 with TRBJ2-3, with D hard to call. The V end lost 4 bases, the J end lost 3 bases, and 8 bases lay between the germline ends. This CDR3 region has 13 residues. Germline V gives CDR1 MNHEY, CDR2 SMNVEV (reference sequence). Written as DNA, the CDR3 is TGTGCCAGCAGTTCCTCGGCTACAGATACGCAGTATTTT. This sequence encodes CASSSSATDTQYF.

The chain employs TRBV20-1 and TRBJ1-3; no firm D call. This CDR3 region has 14 residues. Germline CDR1 DFQATT, CDR2 SNEGSKA (reference sequence). V lost 2 bases, J lost 2 bases, and 10 bases lay in between. CDR3 sequence reads: CSARSIGPGNTIYF. CDR3 bases: TGCAGTGCTAGAAGCATAGGACCTGGAAACACCATATATTTT.

The chain combines TRBV29-1 with TRBJ2-5, with 8 bases lining up with TRBD1. This CDR3 contains 13 residues. Trimming removed 7 bases from V and 3 bases from J; junction bases left unmatched: 7. From germline, CDR1 is SQVTM and CDR2 ANQGSEA. CDR3 DNA: TGCAGCGGCAGGGGGCGGCTCAAAGAGACCCAGTACTTC. It specifies CSGRGRLKETQYF.

This chain uses TRBV15 with TRBJ2-7; D gene unclear. The germline gives CDR1 LNHNV, CDR2 YYDKDF (reference sequence). The CDR3 sequence is 14 residues long. Trimming left V 0 bases short and J 5 bases short, with 11 bases between. The chain's CDR3 is CATSRDPTRHEQYF. In DNA form, the CDR3 reads TGTGCCACCAGCAGAGATCCCACGCGACACGAGCAGTACTTC.

This clonotype was seen at least ten times. The V call is TRBV29-1, the J call TRBJ2-1, with 13 bases identical to TRBD2. CDR1 and CDR2 (germline): SQVTM, ANQGSEA. J was trimmed by 0 bases and V by 5 bases; bases with no gene match: 1. The CDR3 has 15 amino acids. CDR3 in DNA: TGCAGCGTTCGGACTAGCGGGAGCTCCTACAATGAGCAGTTCTTC. Its protein product is CSVRTSGSSYNEQFF.

In this sample, this clonotype turned up a few times. The rearrangement links TRBV27 to TRBJ1-2; 7 bases align to TRBD1. J was trimmed by 5 bases and V by 0 bases; bases with no gene match: 12. CDR1 is MNHEY and CDR2 is SMNVEV in the germline V gene (reference sequence). This CDR3 has 17 amino acids. CDR3 sequence reads: CASSLSGPQGDRYGYTF. DNA of the CDR3: TGTGCCAGCAGTTTATCGGGGCCCCAGGGGGATCGTTATGGCTACACCTTC.

This clonotype has ten or more counts. The chain uses TRBV20-1 and TRBJ2-7, with 7 positions matching TRBD1. V gave up 1 base and J gave up 2 bases; unmatched junction bases: 2. This CDR3 is 13 amino acids long. The germline V gene has CDR1 DFQATT and CDR2 SNEGSKA (reference sequence). In DNA, the CDR3 is TGCAGTGCTAGAGGACAGGGCCCCTACGAGCAGTACTTC. Its translation: CSARGQGPYEQYF.

The chain employs TRBV20-1 and TRBJ2-1, with 9 bases fitting TRBD2. Looked up from germline, CDR1 is DFQATT and CDR2 is SNEGSKA (reference sequence). V shed 5 bases and J 7 bases; nucleotides not matched to a gene: 15. The CDR3 extends over 16 amino acids. In DNA, the CDR3 is TGCAGTGCTGGACCCGTGTTTTTAGCGGGAGCAAATGAGCAGTTCTTC. Amino acids: CSAGPVFLAGANEQFF.

This chain uses TRBV7-9 with TRBJ2-2; D remains unclear. The CDR3 runs 14 residues. V dropped 5 bases and J dropped 1 base, with 8 bases sitting between them. The germline gives CDR1 SEHNR, CDR2 FQNEAQ (reference sequence). The CDR3 bases are TGTGCCAGCAGCGGATCCAGGAACACCGGGGAGCTGTTTTTT. Encoded protein: CASSGSRNTGELFF.

The table lists this clonotype with a few counts. The genes are TRBV20-1 and TRBJ2-1; D is uncertain. The CDR3 has 15 residues. Between the trimmed V and J ends, which lost 3 bases and 0 bases, there was a span of 12 bases. Germline V gene lookup returns CDR1 DFQATT and CDR2 SNEGSKA (reference sequence). The CDR3 bases are TGCAGTGCTAGCCATGCGGAGTACTCCTACAATGAGCAGTTCTTC. Protein product: CSASHAEYSYNEQFF.

The chain is built from TRBV5-1 and TRBJ2-1, with 9 bases fitting TRBD1. CDR1 and CDR2 from the germline V gene are SGHRS and YFSETQ. After removal of 0 bases from V and 4 bases from J, the junction contained 5 bases not matched to a gene. The CDR3 covers 16 residues. CDR3 nucleotides: TGCGCCAGCAGCTTGGCCCGGGACAGGGTTTACAATGAGCAGTTCTTC. Its translation is CASSLARDRVYNEQFF. The whole variable domain, filled in from reference TRBV5-1 and TRBJ2-1, reads KAGVTQTPRYLIKTRGQQVTLSCSPISGHRSVSWYQQTPGQGLQFLFEYFSETQRNKGNFPGRFSGRQFSNSRSEMNVSTLELGDSALYLCASSLARDRVYNEQFFGPGTRLTVL.

This sequence joins TRBV3-1 and TRBJ2-2; 7 bases fit TRBD1. The length of the CDR3 is 13 residues. Germline values: CDR1 LGHDT, CDR2 YNNKEL (reference sequence). Germline trimming cut 6 bases from V and 7 bases from J; bases unmatched to any gene: 5. CDR3 loop: CASRTGLRGELFF. CDR3 nucleotides: TGTGCCAGCAGGACAGGGCTACGCGGGGAGCTGTTTTTT. Together with reference TRBV3-1 and TRBJ2-2, the CDR3 gives the full variable domain: DTAVSQTPKYLVTQMGNDKSIKCEQNLGHDTMYWYKQDSKKFLKIMFSYNNKELIINETVPNRFSPKSPDKAHLNLHINSLELGDSAVYFCASRTGLRGELFFGEGSRLTVL.

This clonotype was recorded a few times. This rearrangement joins TRBV20-1 to TRBJ2-7; 14 bases are a match to TRBD2. V shed 4 bases, J shed 6 bases, and the junction held 2 bases outside the gene matches. CDR3 length: 13 residues. Germline CDR1 is DFQATT and CDR2 is SNEGSKA (reference sequence). This chain's CDR3 is CSAIGLAGGEQYF. The CDR3 nucleotides read TGCAGTGCTATTGGACTAGCGGGAGGCGAGCAGTACTTC.

The chain employs TRBV7-8 and TRBJ2-2; 12 bases map to TRBD2. This CDR3 comprises 18 residues. Germline values: CDR1 SGHVS, CDR2 FQNEAQ. The trim removed 2 bases at V and 7 bases at J, leaving 11 bases unmatched. CDR3 sequence reads: CASSLLASGRAGVGELFF. The CDR3 coding sequence is TGTGCCAGCAGCTTACTAGCTAGCGGGAGGGCCGGAGTCGGGGAGCTGTTTTTT.

This clonotype appeared a few times. The chain employs TRBV20-1 and TRBJ2-2; D may match TRBD1 or TRBD2 (5 bases each). There are 17 residues in the CDR3. V lost 3 bases to trimming and J lost 4 bases, with 21 bases between them. Per the germline V gene, CDR1 is DFQATT and CDR2 is SNEGSKA (reference sequence). CDR3 sequence reads: CSASTVSSWGGTGELFF. The CDR3 DNA reads TGCAGTGCTAGCACTGTATCTAGCTGGGGCGGCACCGGGGAGCTGTTTTTT.

This clonotype was seen ten or more times. V and J are TRBV5-1 and TRBJ2-1; D might be TRBD2 (7 bases). The CDR3 is made up of 17 amino acids. Germline CDR1 reads SGHRS; CDR2 reads YFSETQ. V shed 0 bases and J shed 0 bases, with 13 bases lying between them. The CDR3 reads CASSLEGGSISYNEQFF. DNA of the CDR3: TGCGCCAGCAGCTTGGAGGGGGGGAGTATCTCCTACAATGAGCAGTTCTTC. Full variable domain (missing parts from reference TRBV5-1 and TRBJ2-1): KAGVTQTPRYLIKTRGQQVTLSCSPISGHRSVSWYQQTPGQGLQFLFEYFSETQRNKGNFPGRFSGRQFSNSRSEMNVSTLELGDSALYLCASSLEGGSISYNEQFFGPGTRLTVL.

In its sample, this clonotype was seen many times. J is TRBJ2-7 and V is TRBV7-2; 9 positions agree with TRBD1. The CDR3 extends over 14 amino acids. The J segment lost 4 bases and the V segment lost 6 bases, leaving 7 bases of the junction unmatched. CDR1 is SGHTA and CDR2 is FQGNSA in the germline V gene. The CDR3 DNA follows: TGTGCCAGCAGTTTCGGGACAGGGATGTACGAGCAGTACTTC. Its translation is CASSFGTGMYEQYF.

This clonotype was counted only a few times. This sequence joins TRBV5-6 and TRBJ2-1, with D unclear. The CDR3 is 16 amino acids. The V gene lost 1 base and the J gene lost 0 bases, with 11 bases spanning the gap. Germline lookup yields CDR1 SGHDT and CDR2 YYEEEE. The CDR3 here is CASSLLTGFSYNEQFF. The CDR3 DNA reads TGTGCCAGCAGCTTGTTAACCGGGTTCTCCTACAATGAGCAGTTCTTC.

V and J are TRBV5-1 and TRBJ2-3; 7 bases align to TRBD2. Looked up from germline, CDR1 is SGHRS and CDR2 is YFSETQ. V was pared by 4 bases and J by 2 bases, with 4 bases of the junction left unmatched. This CDR3 is built from 14 residues. CDR3 sequence (DNA): TGCGCCAGCAGCGGCGGGAGCCACACAGATACGCAGTATTTT. This gives the protein CASSGGSHTDTQYF.

This clonotype was seen a few times. The rearrangement links TRBV7-9 to TRBJ2-5; 7 nucleotides agree with TRBD1. The CDR3 contains 15 residues. In germline, CDR1 is SEHNR, CDR2 FQNEAQ (reference sequence). V lost 1 base, J lost 5 bases, and 7 bases stayed unmatched. CDR3 residues: CASSLGDRVIETQYF. CDR3 nucleotides: TGTGCCAGCAGCTTAGGAGACAGGGTGATTGAGACCCAGTACTTC.

The chain carries TRBV7-2 and TRBJ2-1; no firm D call. The CDR3 has 12 residues. V was trimmed by 6 bases and J by 9 bases, leaving 12 bases between them. Germline assignment: CDR1 SGHTA and CDR2 FQGNSA. CDR3 nucleotide sequence: TGTGCCAGCAGAGAGCTTACGACTGAGCAGTTCTTC. This gives the protein CASRELTTEQFF.

The genes are TRBV28 and TRBJ2-3, with 7 positions matching TRBD2. The CDR3 loop spans 17 amino acids. The V gene's germline CDR1 is MDHEN and CDR2 SYDVKM. After removal of 6 bases from V and 3 bases from J, the junction contained 15 bases not matched to a gene. This CDR3 is CASSPTWAVGGTDTQYF. CDR3 DNA sequence: TGTGCCAGCAGCCCAACGTGGGCGGTCGGGGGGACAGATACGCAGTATTTT. The full variable domain, in which reference TRBV28 and TRBJ2-3 provide the parts outside the CDR3, is DVKVTQSSRYLVKRTGEKVFLECVQDMDHENMFWYRQDPGLGLRLIYFSYDVKMKEKGDIPEGYSVSREKKERFSLILESASTNQTSMYLCASSPTWAVGGTDTQYFGPGTRLTVL.

Only a few counts were recorded for this clonotype. A read error may be the cause here, since a much bigger clone is one base away. The chain uses TRBV5-1 and TRBJ2-5; D unclear. This CDR3 spans 12 amino acids. V lost 6 bases, J lost 0 bases, and 6 bases lay in between. In germline, CDR1 is SGHRS, CDR2 YFSETQ. CDR3 sequence reads: CASNFNQETQYF. The CDR3 coding sequence is TGCGCCAGCAACTTCAACCAAGAGACCCAGTACTTC.

V and J are TRBV6-2 or TRBV6-3 and TRBJ2-1; TRBD2 matches 10 bases. V lost 6 bases and J lost 6; bases outside the gene matches: 8. Germline values: CDR1 MNHEY, CDR2 SVGEGT. The CDR3 is 15 amino acids. CDR3 nucleotides: TGTGCCAGCAGAAGAGCGGGAGGGCCTGGCAATGAGCAGTTCTTC. Translation gives CASRRAGGPGNEQFF.